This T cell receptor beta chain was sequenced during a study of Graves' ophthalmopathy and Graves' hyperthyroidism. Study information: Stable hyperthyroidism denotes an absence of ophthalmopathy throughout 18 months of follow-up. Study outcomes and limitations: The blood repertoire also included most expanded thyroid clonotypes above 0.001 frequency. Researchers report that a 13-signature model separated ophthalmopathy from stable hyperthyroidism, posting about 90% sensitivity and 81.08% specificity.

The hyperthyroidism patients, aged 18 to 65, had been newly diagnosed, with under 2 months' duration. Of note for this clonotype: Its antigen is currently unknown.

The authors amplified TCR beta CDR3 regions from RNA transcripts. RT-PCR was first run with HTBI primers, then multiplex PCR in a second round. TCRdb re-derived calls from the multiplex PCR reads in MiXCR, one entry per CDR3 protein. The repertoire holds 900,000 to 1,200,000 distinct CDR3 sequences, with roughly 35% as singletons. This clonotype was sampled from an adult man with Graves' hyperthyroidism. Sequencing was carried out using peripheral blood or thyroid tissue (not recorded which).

CDR3 protein: CAISSGGPETQYF. In DNA form, the CDR3 reads TGTGCCATCAGTTCGGGGGGCCCGGAGACCCAGTACTTC. This chain joins TRBV10-3 and TRBJ2-5; TRBD2 might be the D (7 bases). Looked up from germline, CDR1 is ENHRY and CDR2 is SYGVKD. V was clipped by 5 bases and J by 5 bases, with 12 bases between them. The CDR3 runs to 13 residues.